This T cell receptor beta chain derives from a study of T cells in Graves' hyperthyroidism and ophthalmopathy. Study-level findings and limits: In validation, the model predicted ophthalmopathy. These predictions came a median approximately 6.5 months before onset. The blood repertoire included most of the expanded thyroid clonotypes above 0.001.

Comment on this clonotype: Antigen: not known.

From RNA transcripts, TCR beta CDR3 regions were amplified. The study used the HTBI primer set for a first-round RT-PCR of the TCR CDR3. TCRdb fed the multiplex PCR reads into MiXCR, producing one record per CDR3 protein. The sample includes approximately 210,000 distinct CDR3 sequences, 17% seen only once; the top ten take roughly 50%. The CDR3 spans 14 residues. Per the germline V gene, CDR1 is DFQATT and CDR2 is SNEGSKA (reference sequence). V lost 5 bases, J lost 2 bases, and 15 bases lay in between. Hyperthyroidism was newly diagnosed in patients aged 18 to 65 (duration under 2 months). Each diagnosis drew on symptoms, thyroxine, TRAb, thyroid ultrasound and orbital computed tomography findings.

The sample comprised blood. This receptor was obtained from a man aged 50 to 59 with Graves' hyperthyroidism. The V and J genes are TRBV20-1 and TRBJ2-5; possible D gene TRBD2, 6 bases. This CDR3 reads CSADMGREQETQYF. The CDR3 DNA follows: TGCAGTGCTGACATGGGGCGGGAACAAGAGACCCAGTACTTC.